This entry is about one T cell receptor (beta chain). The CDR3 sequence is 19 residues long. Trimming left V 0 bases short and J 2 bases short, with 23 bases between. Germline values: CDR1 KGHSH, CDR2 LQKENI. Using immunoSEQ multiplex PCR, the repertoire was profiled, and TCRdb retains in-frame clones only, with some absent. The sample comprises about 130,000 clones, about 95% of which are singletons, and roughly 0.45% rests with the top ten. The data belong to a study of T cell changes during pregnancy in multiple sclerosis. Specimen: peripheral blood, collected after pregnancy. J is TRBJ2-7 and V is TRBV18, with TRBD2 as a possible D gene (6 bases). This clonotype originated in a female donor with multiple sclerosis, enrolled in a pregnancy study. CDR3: CASSPPSLMAGRDPYEQYF. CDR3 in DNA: TGTGCCAGCTCACCACCCTCTCTCATGGCGGGACGGGACCCCTACGAGCAGTACTTC.